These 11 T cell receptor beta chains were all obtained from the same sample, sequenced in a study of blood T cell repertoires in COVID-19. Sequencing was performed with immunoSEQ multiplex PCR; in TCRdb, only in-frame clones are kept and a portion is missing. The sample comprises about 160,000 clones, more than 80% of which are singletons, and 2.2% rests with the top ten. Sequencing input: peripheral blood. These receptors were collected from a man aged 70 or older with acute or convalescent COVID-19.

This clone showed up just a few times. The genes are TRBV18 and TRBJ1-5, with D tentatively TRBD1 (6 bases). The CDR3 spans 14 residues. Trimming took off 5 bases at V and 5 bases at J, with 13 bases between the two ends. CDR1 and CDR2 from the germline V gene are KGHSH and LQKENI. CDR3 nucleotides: TGTGCCAGCTCAATTCGACAGGAGGATCAGCCCCAGCATTTT. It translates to CASSIRQEDQPQHF.

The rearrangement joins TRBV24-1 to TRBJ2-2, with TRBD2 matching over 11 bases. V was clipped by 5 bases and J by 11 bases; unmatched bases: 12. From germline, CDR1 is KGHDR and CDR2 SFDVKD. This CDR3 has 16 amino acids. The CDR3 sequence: CATSGTSGSNRAELFF. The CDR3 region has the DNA TGTGCCACCAGTGGAACTAGCGGGAGTAATAGGGCTGAGCTGTTTTTT.

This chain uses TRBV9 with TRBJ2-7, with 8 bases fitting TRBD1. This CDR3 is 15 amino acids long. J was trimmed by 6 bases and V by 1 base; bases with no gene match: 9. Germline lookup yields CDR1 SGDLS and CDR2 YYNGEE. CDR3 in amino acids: CASSVSQGEKSEQYF. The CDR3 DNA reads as TGTGCCAGCAGCGTATCACAGGGGGAAAAAAGCGAGCAGTACTTC. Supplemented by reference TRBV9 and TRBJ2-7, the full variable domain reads DSGVTQTPKHLITATGQRVTLRCSPRSGDLSVYWYQQSLDQGLQFLIQYYNGEERAKGNILERFSAQQFPDLHSELNLSSLELGDSALYFCASSVSQGEKSEQYFGPGTRLTVT.

CDR3 region: CATQGTFAYEQYF. The CDR3 nucleotides are TGTGCCACCCAGGGGACCTTCGCCTACGAGCAGTACTTC. This chain links TRBV6-5 with TRBJ2-7; maybe TRBD1 (6 bases). With 10 bases removed from V and 2 bases from J, the gap between germline ends came to 15 bases. Germline V gives CDR1 MNHEY, CDR2 SVGAGI. The CDR3 totals 13 residues.

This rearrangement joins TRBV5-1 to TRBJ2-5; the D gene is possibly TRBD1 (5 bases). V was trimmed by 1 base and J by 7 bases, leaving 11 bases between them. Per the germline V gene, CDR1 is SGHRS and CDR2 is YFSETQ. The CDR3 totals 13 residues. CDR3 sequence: CASSLWQGRTQYF. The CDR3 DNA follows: TGCGCCAGCAGCTTGTGGCAGGGAAGGACCCAGTACTTC.

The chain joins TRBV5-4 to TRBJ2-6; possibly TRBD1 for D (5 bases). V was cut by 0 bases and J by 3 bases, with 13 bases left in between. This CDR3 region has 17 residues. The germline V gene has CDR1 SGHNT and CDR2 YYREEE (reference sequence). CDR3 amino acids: CASSLGTPGFGANVLTF. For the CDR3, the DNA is TGTGCCAGCAGCTTGGGGACACCCGGGTTTGGGGCCAACGTCCTGACTTTC.

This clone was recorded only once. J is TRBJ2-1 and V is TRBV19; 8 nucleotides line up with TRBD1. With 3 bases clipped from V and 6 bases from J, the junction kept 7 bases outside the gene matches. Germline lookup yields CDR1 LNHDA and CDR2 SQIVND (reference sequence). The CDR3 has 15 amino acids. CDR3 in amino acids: CASSIGRGPFNEQFF. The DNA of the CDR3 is TGTGCCAGTAGTATCGGCAGGGGGCCCTTCAATGAGCAGTTCTTC.

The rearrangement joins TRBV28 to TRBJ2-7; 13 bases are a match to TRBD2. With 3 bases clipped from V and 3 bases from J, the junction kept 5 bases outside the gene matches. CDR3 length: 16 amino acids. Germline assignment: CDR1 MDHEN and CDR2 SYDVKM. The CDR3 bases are TGTGCCAGCAGTTTCCCACTAGCGGGGGGGCGCTACGAGCAGTACTTC. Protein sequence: CASSFPLAGGRYEQYF.

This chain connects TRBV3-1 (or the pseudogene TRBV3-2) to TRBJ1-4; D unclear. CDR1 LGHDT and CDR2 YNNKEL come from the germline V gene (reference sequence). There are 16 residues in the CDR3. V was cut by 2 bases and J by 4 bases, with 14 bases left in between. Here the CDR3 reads CASSQRHGGVNEKLFF. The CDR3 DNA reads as TGTGCCAGCAGCCAAAGGCATGGAGGAGTTAATGAAAAACTGTTTTTT.

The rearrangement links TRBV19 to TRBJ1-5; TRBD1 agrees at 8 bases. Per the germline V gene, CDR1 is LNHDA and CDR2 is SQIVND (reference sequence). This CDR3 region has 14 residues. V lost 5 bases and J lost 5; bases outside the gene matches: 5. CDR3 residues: CASSSTGGYQPQHF. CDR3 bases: TGTGCCAGTAGTTCTACAGGGGGATATCAGCCCCAGCATTTT.

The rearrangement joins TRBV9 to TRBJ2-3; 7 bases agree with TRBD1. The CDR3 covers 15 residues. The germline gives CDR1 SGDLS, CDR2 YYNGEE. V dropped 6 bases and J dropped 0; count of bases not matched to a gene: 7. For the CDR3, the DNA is TGTGCCAGCAACTGGGGACAGACTAGCACAGATACGCAGTATTTT. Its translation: CASNWGQTSTDTQYF.